This T cell receptor (beta chain) comes out of a study of breast tumors, draining lymph nodes, adjacent tissues. Axillary draining lymph nodes of breast cancer patients supplied the node samples. The CDR3 is 8 amino acids in total, end residues counted. CDR1 is SGHTA, CDR2 FQGNSA, per germline. TCRdb redid the calling of the multiplex PCR reads with MiXCR, one entry per CDR3 protein. The sample has approximately 210,000 distinct CDR3 sequences; around 35% are singletons. Of note for this clonotype: The CDR3 does not end in the conserved phenylalanine or tryptophan, so this is likely a read error. No DNA is shown, since the ends of the CDR3 on it are uncertain; the CDR3 is the one TCRdb lists.

The chain employs TRBV7-2 and TRBJ2-3; TRBD1, the D gene given by the table, was not confirmed from the DNA. Source material: axillary lymph node tissue. The receptor's source is a female donor with breast cancer. Some clones in this sample may be carry-over from other donors' samples. The CDR3: CASSGRTG.